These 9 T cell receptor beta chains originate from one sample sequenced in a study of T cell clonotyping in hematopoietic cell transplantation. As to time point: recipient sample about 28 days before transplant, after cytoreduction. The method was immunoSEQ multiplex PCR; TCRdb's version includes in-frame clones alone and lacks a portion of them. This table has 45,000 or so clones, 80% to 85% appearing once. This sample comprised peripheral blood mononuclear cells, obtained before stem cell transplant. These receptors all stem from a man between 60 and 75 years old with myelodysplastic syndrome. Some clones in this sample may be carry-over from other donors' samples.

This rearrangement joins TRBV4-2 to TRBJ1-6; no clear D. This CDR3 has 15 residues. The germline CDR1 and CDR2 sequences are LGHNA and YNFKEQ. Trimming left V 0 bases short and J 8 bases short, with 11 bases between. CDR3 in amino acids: CASSQEYTDYSPLHF. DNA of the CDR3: TGTGCCAGCAGCCAAGAGTACACTGACTATTCACCCCTCCACTTT.

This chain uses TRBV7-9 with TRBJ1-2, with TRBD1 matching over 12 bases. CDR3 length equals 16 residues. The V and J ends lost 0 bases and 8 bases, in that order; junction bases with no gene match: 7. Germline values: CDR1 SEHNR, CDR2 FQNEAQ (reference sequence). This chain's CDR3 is CASSLARGQGARGYTF. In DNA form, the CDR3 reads TGTGCCAGCAGCTTAGCGCGGGGACAGGGGGCAAGGGGCTACACCTTC.

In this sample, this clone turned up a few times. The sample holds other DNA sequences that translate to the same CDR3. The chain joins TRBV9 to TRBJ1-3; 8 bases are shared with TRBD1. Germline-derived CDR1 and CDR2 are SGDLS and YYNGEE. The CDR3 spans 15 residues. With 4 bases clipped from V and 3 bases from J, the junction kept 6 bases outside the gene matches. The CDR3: CASSSTGVSGNTIYF. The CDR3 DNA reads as TGTGCCAGCAGCTCGACAGGGGTCAGTGGAAACACCATATATTTT.

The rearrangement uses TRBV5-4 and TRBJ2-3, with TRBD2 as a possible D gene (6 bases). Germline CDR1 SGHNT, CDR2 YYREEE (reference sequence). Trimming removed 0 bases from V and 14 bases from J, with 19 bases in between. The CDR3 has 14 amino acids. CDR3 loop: CASSLAGTRPTWYF. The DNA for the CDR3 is TGTGCCAGCAGCTTGGCGGGGACTCGACCTACGTGGTATTTT.

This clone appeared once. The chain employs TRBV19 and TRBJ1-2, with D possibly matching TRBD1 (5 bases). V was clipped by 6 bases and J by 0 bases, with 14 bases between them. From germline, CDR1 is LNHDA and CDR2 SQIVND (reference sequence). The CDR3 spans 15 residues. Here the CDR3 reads CASSRQGLANYGYTF. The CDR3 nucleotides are TGTGCCAGTAGCCGTCAGGGTTTAGCTAACTATGGCTACACCTTC.

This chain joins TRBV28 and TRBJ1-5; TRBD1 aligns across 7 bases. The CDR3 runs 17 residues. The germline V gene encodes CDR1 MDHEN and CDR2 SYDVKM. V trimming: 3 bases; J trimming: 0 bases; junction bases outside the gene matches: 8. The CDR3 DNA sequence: TGTGCCAGCAGTTTGTGGGGACAGTTTTATAGCAATCAGCCCCAGCATTTT. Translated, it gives CASSLWGQFYSNQPQHF.

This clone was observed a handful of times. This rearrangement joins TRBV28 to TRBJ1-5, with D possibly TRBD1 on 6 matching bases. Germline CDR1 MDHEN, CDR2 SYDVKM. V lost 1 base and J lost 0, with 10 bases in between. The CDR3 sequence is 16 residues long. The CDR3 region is CASSLYGTYSNQPQHF. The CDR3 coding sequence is TGTGCCAGCAGTTTATACGGGACATATAGCAATCAGCCCCAGCATTTT.

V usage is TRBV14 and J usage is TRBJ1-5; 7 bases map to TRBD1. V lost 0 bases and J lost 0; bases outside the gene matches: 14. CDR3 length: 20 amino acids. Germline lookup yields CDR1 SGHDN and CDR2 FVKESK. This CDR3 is CASSQDWPWDSHFSNQPQHF. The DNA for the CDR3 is TGTGCCAGCAGCCAAGACTGGCCTTGGGACAGCCATTTTAGCAATCAGCCCCAGCATTTT.

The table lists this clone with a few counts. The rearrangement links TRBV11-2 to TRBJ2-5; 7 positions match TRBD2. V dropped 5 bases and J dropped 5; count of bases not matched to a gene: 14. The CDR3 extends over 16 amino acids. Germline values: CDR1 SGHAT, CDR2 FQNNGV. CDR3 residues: CASSPTLAPRGETQYF. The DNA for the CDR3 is TGTGCCAGCAGCCCCACTCTAGCCCCGCGGGGGGAGACCCAGTACTTC.